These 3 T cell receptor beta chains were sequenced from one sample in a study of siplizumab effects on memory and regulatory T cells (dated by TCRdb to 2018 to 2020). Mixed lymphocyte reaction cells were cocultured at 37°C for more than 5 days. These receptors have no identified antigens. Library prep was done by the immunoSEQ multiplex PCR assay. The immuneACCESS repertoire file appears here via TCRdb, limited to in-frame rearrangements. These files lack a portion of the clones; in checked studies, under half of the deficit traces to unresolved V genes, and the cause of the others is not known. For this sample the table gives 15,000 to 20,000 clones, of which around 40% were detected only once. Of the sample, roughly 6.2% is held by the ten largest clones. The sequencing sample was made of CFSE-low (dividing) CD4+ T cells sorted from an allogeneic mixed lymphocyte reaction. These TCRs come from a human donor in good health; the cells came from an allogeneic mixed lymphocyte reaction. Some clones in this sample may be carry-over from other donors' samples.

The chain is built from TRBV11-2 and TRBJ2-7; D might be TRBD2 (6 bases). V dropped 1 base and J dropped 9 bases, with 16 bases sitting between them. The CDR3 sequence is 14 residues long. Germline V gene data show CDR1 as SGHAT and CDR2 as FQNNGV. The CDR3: CASSLGMAAGWQYF. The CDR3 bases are TGTGCCAGCAGCTTAGGAATGGCCGCGGGATGGCAGTACTTC. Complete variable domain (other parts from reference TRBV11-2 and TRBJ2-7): EAGVAQSPRYKIIEKRQSVAFWCNPISGHATLYWYQQILGQGPKLLIQFQNNGVVDDSQLPKDRFSAERLKGVDSTLKIQPAKLEDSAVYLCASSLGMAAGWQYFGPGTRLTVT.

CDR3: CASTEPGHRSNQPQHF. The CDR3 DNA follows: TGTGCCAGTACCGAGCCGGGACATAGAAGCAATCAGCCCCAGCATTTT. The rearrangement uses TRBV19 and TRBJ1-5, with a tentative D call TRBD1 (6 bases). The germline gives CDR1 LNHDA, CDR2 SQIVND (reference sequence). Between the trimmed V and J ends, which lost 7 bases and 1 base, there was a span of 17 bases. The CDR3 contains 16 residues.

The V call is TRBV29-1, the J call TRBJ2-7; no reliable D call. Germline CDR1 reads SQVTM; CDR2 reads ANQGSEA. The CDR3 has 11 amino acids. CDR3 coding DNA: TGCAGGGGATCCTTGGACGACGAGCAGTACTTC. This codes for CRGSLDDEQYF.